This entry lists 21 T cell receptor beta chains sequenced from one sample in a study of T cell responses to AZD1222 COVID-19 vaccine. This table comes from immunoSEQ multiplex PCR, and its TCRdb copy is limited to in-frame clones, with some not included. Of 80,000 to 100,000 clones in the sample, approximately 90% were seen once. Sequencing used peripheral blood, obtained on day 0 of AZD1222 vaccination. These receptors were collected from an adult in good health.

The chain uses TRBV5-4 and TRBJ1-3; 7 bases line up with TRBD1. CDR1 SGHNT and CDR2 YYREEE come from the germline V gene (reference sequence). With 4 bases clipped from V and 0 bases from J, the junction kept 4 bases outside the gene matches. This CDR3 comprises 15 residues. The CDR3 region is CASSRDSDSGNTIYF. CDR3 sequence (DNA): TGTGCCAGCAGCCGGGACAGCGACTCTGGAAACACCATATATTTT.

The chain employs TRBV19 and TRBJ2-5, with 8 bases that match TRBD2. This CDR3 has 13 residues. V lost 9 bases to trimming and J lost 1 base; unmatched junction nucleotides: 4. Germline V gene data show CDR1 as LNHDA and CDR2 as SQIVND (reference sequence). The chain's CDR3 is CASSTSGQETQYF. CDR3 in DNA: TGTGCCAGCTCCACTAGCGGCCAAGAGACCCAGTACTTC.

The V and J genes are TRBV10-3 and TRBJ1-1, with 8 bases aligning to TRBD1. Per the germline V gene, CDR1 is ENHRY and CDR2 is SYGVKD. After removal of 1 base from V and 0 bases from J, the junction contained 1 base not matched to a gene. This CDR3 is built from 15 residues. CDR3 coding DNA: TGTGCCATCAGTGAGTGGACAGGGTTGAACACTGAAGCTTTCTTT. Translating gives CAISEWTGLNTEAFF.

The chain uses TRBV15 and TRBJ2-7; D is unclear. Germline assignment: CDR1 LNHNV and CDR2 YYDKDF (reference sequence). V was clipped by 1 base and J by 5 bases, with 12 bases between them. The CDR3 is 14 amino acids. For the CDR3, the DNA is TGTGCCACCAGCAGAGTGGGTGTGGGGAACGAGCAGTACTTC. Translating it yields CATSRVGVGNEQYF. Variable domain in full (rest from reference TRBV15 and TRBJ2-7): DAMVIQNPRYQVTQFGKPVTLSCSQTLNHNVMYWYQQKSSQAPKLLFHYYDKDFNNEADTPDNFQSRRPNTSFCFLDIRSPGLGDTAMYLCATSRVGVGNEQYFGPGTRLTVT.

This clone appeared once. The chain employs TRBV5-8 and TRBJ1-1, with D perhaps TRBD1 (5 bases). This CDR3 is 16 amino acids long. Trimming took off 5 bases at V and 1 base at J, with 18 bases between the two ends. Germline V gives CDR1 SGHTS, CDR2 YDEGEE. In DNA form, the CDR3 reads TGTGCCAGCAGGGATGGTGCAGGGTGGGGGAACACTGAAGCTTTCTTT. Amino acid sequence: CASRDGAGWGNTEAFF.

V gene TRBV5-1 combines with J gene TRBJ2-1; 8 bases are shared with TRBD2. The CDR3 runs to 15 residues. The junction had 3 bases not matched to a gene; V was cut back by 0 bases and J by 4 bases. The V gene's germline CDR1 is SGHRS and CDR2 YFSETQ. This CDR3 reads CASSLGTSNYNEQFF. The CDR3 DNA sequence: TGCGCCAGCAGCTTGGGGACTAGCAATTACAATGAGCAGTTCTTC.

The chain couples TRBV18 to TRBJ2-3; the match to TRBD2 covers 10 bases. CDR3 length: 18 amino acids. J was trimmed by 2 bases and V by 0 bases; bases with no gene match: 8. CDR1 is KGHSH and CDR2 is LQKENI in the germline V gene. The CDR3 loop reads CASSPPGLAGDLTDTQYF. CDR3 nucleotide sequence: TGTGCCAGCTCACCACCGGGGCTAGCGGGAGACCTCACAGATACGCAGTATTTT.

This clone was recorded only once. This chain uses TRBV3-1 (or the pseudogene TRBV3-2) with TRBJ2-3, with TRBD1 identical over 7 bases. Unmatched junction bases numbered 18, after V lost 0 bases and J lost 0 bases. The CDR3 has 21 residues. Germline V gives CDR1 LGHDT, CDR2 YNNKEL (reference sequence). CDR3 DNA: TGTGCCAGCAGCCAAGATTACCCAACAGGGGTCAAGGCGTATAGCACAGATACGCAGTATTTT. Protein product: CASSQDYPTGVKAYSTDTQYF.

V usage is TRBV7-2 and J usage is TRBJ1-5, with D uncertain. The germline V gene encodes CDR1 SGHTA and CDR2 FQGNSA. V shed 0 bases and J shed 2 bases, with 11 bases lying between them. The CDR3 totals 16 residues. The CDR3 DNA reads as TGTGCCAGCAGCTTAGCGGTCATGGGTGGCAATCAGCCCCAGCATTTT. This sequence encodes CASSLAVMGGNQPQHF.

The V call is TRBV28, the J call TRBJ1-6; 9 bases align to TRBD1. The CDR3 sequence is 14 residues long. The junction had 7 bases not matched to a gene; V was cut back by 2 bases and J by 14 bases. Per germline, CDR1 MDHEN and CDR2 SYDVKM. The CDR3 nucleotides read TGTGCCAGCAGTTTACCCCGGGACAGGGTGACCCTCCACTTT. Protein: CASSLPRDRVTLHF.

This clone was observed a few times. The chain recombines TRBV12-3 or TRBV12-4 with TRBJ1-6; D remains ambiguous. V was trimmed by 5 bases and J by 4 bases, leaving 6 bases between them. The CDR3 consists of 13 residues. The CDR3 DNA is TGTGCCAGCAGTCGGGAGTATAATTCACCCCTCCACTTT. It specifies CASSREYNSPLHF.

The chain links TRBV7-9 to TRBJ2-5; the match to TRBD2 covers 11 bases. CDR1 and CDR2 from the germline V gene are SEHNR and FQNEAQ (reference sequence). With 8 bases clipped from V and 5 bases from J, the junction kept 10 bases outside the gene matches. The CDR3 extends over 15 amino acids. The CDR3 spells CASGPGLAVMETQYF. The CDR3 region has the DNA TGTGCCAGCGGACCGGGACTAGCGGTCATGGAGACCCAGTACTTC.

A single count supports this clone. The gene calls are TRBV15 and TRBJ2-7; 10 bases map to TRBD2. V shed 5 bases, J shed 3 bases, and the junction held 7 bases outside the gene matches. The CDR3 contains 15 residues. Germline loops: CDR1 LNHNV, CDR2 YYDKDF (reference sequence). CDR3 sequence reads: CATSGAGTSVYEQYF. Written as DNA, the CDR3 is TGTGCCACCAGCGGAGCCGGGACTAGCGTCTACGAGCAGTACTTC. Together with reference TRBV15 and TRBJ2-7, the CDR3 gives the full variable domain: DAMVIQNPRYQVTQFGKPVTLSCSQTLNHNVMYWYQQKSSQAPKLLFHYYDKDFNNEADTPDNFQSRRPNTSFCFLDIRSPGLGDTAMYLCATSGAGTSVYEQYFGPGTRLTVT.

This clone was recorded once. The chain employs TRBV7-9 and TRBJ2-1; D is perhaps TRBD1 (6 bases). CDR3 size: 12 residues. Germline-derived CDR1 and CDR2 are SEHNR and FQNEAQ (reference sequence). Trimming removed 3 bases at V and 8 bases at J, with 8 bases between. This chain's CDR3 is CASSFHRDEQFF. CDR3 in DNA: TGTGCCAGCAGCTTTCACAGGGATGAGCAGTTCTTC.

The chain has TRBV28 and TRBJ1-2; D gene unclear. CDR1 and CDR2 from the germline V gene are MDHEN and SYDVKM. CDR3 length: 14 residues. The V gene lost 0 bases and the J gene lost 4 bases, with 9 bases spanning the gap. This CDR3 reads CASSLWGSRYGYTF. The CDR3 nucleotides read TGTGCCAGCAGTTTATGGGGGTCGCGCTATGGCTACACCTTC.

This chain connects TRBV2 to TRBJ1-5; D is ambiguous. CDR3 length: 13 residues. Trimming took off 8 bases at V and 7 bases at J, with 15 bases between the two ends. Germline CDR1 reads SNHLY; CDR2 reads FYNNEI. The CDR3 protein is CASLREVEQPQHF. The CDR3 DNA is TGTGCCAGCCTGCGGGAGGTCGAGCAGCCCCAGCATTTT.

To note about this clone: Different DNA sequences within this sample yield the same CDR3. CDR3 in amino acids: CASSVGGVDTEAFF. The CDR3 DNA reads as TGTGCCAGCAGCGTAGGAGGGGTCGACACTGAAGCTTTCTTT. The chain links TRBV9 to TRBJ1-1; possibly TRBD1 for D (5 bases). V lost 0 bases and J 3 bases, leaving 9 bases between the germline ends. The CDR3 runs 14 residues. From germline, CDR1 is SGDLS and CDR2 YYNGEE. Full variable domain (missing parts from reference TRBV9 and TRBJ1-1): DSGVTQTPKHLITATGQRVTLRCSPRSGDLSVYWYQQSLDQGLQFLIQYYNGEERAKGNILERFSAQQFPDLHSELNLSSLELGDSALYFCASSVGGVDTEAFFGQGTRLTVV.

The chain employs TRBV29-1 and TRBJ1-1; 7 bases match TRBD1. The CDR3 runs to 12 residues. CDR1 SQVTM and CDR2 ANQGSEA come from the germline V gene. V trimming: 6 bases; J trimming: 3 bases; junction bases outside the gene matches: 4. CDR3 in DNA: TGCAGCGTATCCAGGGGGGACACTGAAGCTTTCTTT. Encoded protein: CSVSRGDTEAFF.

The chain joins TRBV6-2 or TRBV6-3 to TRBJ2-3, with 8 bases identical to TRBD2. Trimming at V came to 4 bases and at J to 2 bases, leaving 5 bases not matched to a gene. The CDR3 length is 15 residues. The germline V gene has CDR1 MNHEY and CDR2 SVGEGT. CDR3: CASSLIAGTTDTQYF. The CDR3 bases are TGTGCCAGCAGTTTAATAGCGGGGACCACAGATACGCAGTATTTT.

V gene TRBV7-2 combines with J gene TRBJ1-1; D call uncertain. The length of the CDR3 is 15 residues. Germline V gives CDR1 SGHTA, CDR2 FQGNSA. Trimming left V 1 base short and J 1 base short, with 10 bases between. CDR3: CASSLVSRQNTEAFF. Here the CDR3 DNA reads TGTGCCAGCAGCTTAGTTAGCAGGCAGAACACTGAAGCTTTCTTT.

This chain uses TRBV24-1 with TRBJ2-5, with a possible D match to TRBD1 (6 bases). V was clipped by 4 bases and J by 4 bases, with 9 bases between them. The CDR3 spans 13 residues. The germline V gene encodes CDR1 KGHDR and CDR2 SFDVKD. The DNA of the CDR3 is TGTGCCACCAGTGAAGGGGGTCGAGAGACCCAGTACTTC. This encodes CATSEGGRETQYF.